This paragraph reports one TCR beta chain. In germline, CDR1 is DFQATT, CDR2 SNEGSKA (reference sequence). V was pared by 1 base and J by 5 bases, with 6 bases of the junction left unmatched. The CDR3 extends over 14 amino acids. This entry belongs to a study of T cells after yellow fever vaccination. For TCR, cDNA came from 5'RACE template switching, which added a universal primer site and UMIs. TCRdb reanalysed the 5' RACE reads using MiXCR and keeps one entry per CDR3 protein. The sample lists 450,000 to 550,000 distinct CDR3 sequences; approximately 21% were seen once. This TCR derives from a man aged 25 to 45 who received the YFV17D yellow fever vaccine. The chain carries TRBV20-1 and TRBJ2-7; 9 bases line up with TRBD1. Sequencing used PBMCs, obtained 15 days after the yellow fever booster vaccination. The CDR3 is CSARGGGQGHEQYF. The CDR3 DNA follows: TGCAGTGCTAGAGGGGGGGGACAGGGCCACGAGCAGTACTTC.